These T cell receptor beta chains were read from a single sample in a study of T-cell reconstitution after alpha-beta-depleted transplantation in children. Each CDR3 protein is one row after TCRdb ran MiXCR on the PCR reads. Here the sample spans about 640,000 distinct CDR3 sequences, roughly 17% being singletons. Material: PBMCs from the stem cell graft donor, obtained from the stem cell graft. Every receptor here comes from a human donor who donated a stem cell graft to a child with acute myeloid leukemia. The conserved cysteine and the conserved F or W are not part of the CDR3 here. Each record gives: V gene, CDR3 protein.

TRBV5-1 ASSLQAGRETQY
TRBV6-5 ASSYPGTGGLDEQF
TRBV12-5 ASAPDGGENTEAF
TRBV4-3 ASSRRLAGAEWGEQF
TRBV20-1 SARELAGALYNEQF
TRBV25-1 ASSATGQGIPNTEAF
TRBV20-1 SASSRSFFRGNTIY
TRBV7-2 ASSLAGYDTEAF
TRBV7-8 ASSPLQGYSYGYT
TRBV12-3/TRBV12-4 ASSFGTASRKQF
TRBV20-1 SASRDRGRLSGELF
TRBV4-1 ASSQDGTEEGGYT
TRBV28 ASSVGHQETQY
TRBV7-2 ASSLLGQGPQY
TRBV20-1 SAGSSGDSRGYT
TRBV20-1 SARDTGGVAPEAF
TRBV29-1 SVGPTGQETQY
TRBV25-1 ASSRIGGTGTETQY
TRBV3-1 ASSQEKVGGRNTGELF
TRBV12-3/TRBV12-4 ASSFFVRDRVHEQY
TRBV5-6 ASSSTGFNTGELF
TRBV5-6 ASSTGTSGGPRRQF
TRBV20-1 SARVWDRGKNTEAF
TRBV7-9 ASSLVRPGRGETQY